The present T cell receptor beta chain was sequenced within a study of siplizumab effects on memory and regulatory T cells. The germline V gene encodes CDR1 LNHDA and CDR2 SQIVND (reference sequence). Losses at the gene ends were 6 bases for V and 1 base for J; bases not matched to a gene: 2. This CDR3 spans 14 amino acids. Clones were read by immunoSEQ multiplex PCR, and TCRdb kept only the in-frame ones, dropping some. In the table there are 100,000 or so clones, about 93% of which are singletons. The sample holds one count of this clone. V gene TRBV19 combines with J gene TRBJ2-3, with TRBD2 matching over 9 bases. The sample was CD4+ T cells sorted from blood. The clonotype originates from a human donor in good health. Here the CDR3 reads CASRASGGTDTQYF. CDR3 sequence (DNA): TGTGCCAGTAGGGCTAGCGGGGGCACAGATACGCAGTATTTT.